This T cell receptor beta chain originates from a study of shared clonotypes between healthy human individuals. General observations from the study: Shared clonotypes across all four donors exceeded non-shared ones in generation probability.

Worth noting for this clone: Its target is not known.

The protocol was immunoSEQ multiplex PCR, while the TCRdb copy is restricted to in-frame clones and leaves out a portion. Among a few million clones listed, around nine tenths were seen once. With 8 bases removed from V and 0 bases from J, the gap between germline ends came to 13 bases. Germline assignment: CDR1 MNHNS and CDR2 SASEGT. The CDR3 has 15 residues. This receptor was obtained from a man aged 18 to 35 in good health. This chain connects TRBV6-1 to TRBJ1-4; D unclear. Sequencing used naive CD4+ T cells sorted from blood. Stated subset: CD45RA+ positively selected. Here the CDR3 reads CASETTYATNEKLFF. The CDR3 DNA is TGTGCCAGCGAAACAACATATGCAACTAATGAAAAACTGTTTTTT.